The 23 T cell receptor beta chains reported below all come from one sample, sequenced in a study of blood T cell repertoires in COVID-19. Repertoires were generated with immunoSEQ multiplex PCR, while TCRdb's copy carries only in-frame clones and drops some. The sample consists of hundreds of thousands of clones, about nine tenths of them appearing once. Material for sequencing was PBMCs or T cells enriched from blood (not recorded which). The source is a woman between 45 and 65 years old who had been exposed to COVID-19.

This chain uses TRBV5-1 with TRBJ2-5; D is possibly TRBD2 (7 bases). Germline CDR1 reads SGHRS; CDR2 reads YFSETQ. CDR3 length equals 16 residues. Trimming removed 9 bases at V and 3 bases at J, with 24 bases between. The CDR3 protein is CATHPTGGGVKETQYF. Here the CDR3 DNA reads TGCGCCACCCATCCGACTGGAGGGGGGGTCAAAGAGACCCAGTACTTC.

V is TRBV12-3 or TRBV12-4 and J is TRBJ1-2, with D unresolved. This CDR3 is built from 13 residues. V dropped 7 bases and J dropped 5 bases, with 14 bases sitting between them. CDR3 DNA: TGTGCCAGCACCCACCCCCCGGGGTATGGCTACACCTTC. It encodes CASTHPPGYGYTF.

V gene TRBV20-1 combines with J gene TRBJ1-5; possible D gene TRBD1, 5 bases. Trimming removed 3 bases from V and 1 base from J, with 10 bases in between. This CDR3 is built from 14 residues. Germline V gives CDR1 DFQATT, CDR2 SNEGSKA (reference sequence). CDR3 bases: TGCAGTGCTAGTGCAGGGTGGAGCAATCAGCCCCAGCATTTT. This translates into CSASAGWSNQPQHF.

V usage is TRBV5-4 and J usage is TRBJ1-3, with D possibly TRBD1 on 5 matching bases. The CDR3 covers 15 residues. The germline gives CDR1 SGHNT, CDR2 YYREEE (reference sequence). The V gene lost 5 bases and the J gene lost 0 bases, with 12 bases spanning the gap. The CDR3 is CASRSGQTSGNTIYF. CDR3 bases: TGTGCCAGCAGGTCAGGGCAGACCTCTGGAAACACCATATATTTT.

The chain uses TRBV28 and TRBJ2-1, with TRBD1 matching 9 bases. The CDR3 totals 17 residues. The germline V gene has CDR1 MDHEN and CDR2 SYDVKM. The V gene end was trimmed by 2 bases and the J gene end by 9 bases; junction bases not matched to a gene: 14. Written as DNA, the CDR3 is TGTGCCAGCAGTTTAGCCCCCGGGACAGGGTACTTCGGTGAGCAGTTCTTC. Residues: CASSLAPGTGYFGEQFF.

This clone was seen once. The gene calls are TRBV19 and TRBJ1-2; 7 bases map to TRBD1. Germline V gene lookup returns CDR1 LNHDA and CDR2 SQIVND (reference sequence). CDR3 length: 15 residues. With V trimmed by 10 bases and J by 2 bases, 13 bases remained unmatched. Here the CDR3 DNA reads TGTGCCACCAGTCCGATCGCCAGGGGGAACTATGGCTACACCTTC. Its translation: CATSPIARGNYGYTF.

This clone was seen once. This chain connects TRBV4-1 to TRBJ1-5, with TRBD1 identical over 7 bases. Germline values: CDR1 MGHRA, CDR2 YSYEKL. V lost 4 bases to trimming and J lost 0 bases; unmatched junction nucleotides: 9. The CDR3 has 17 amino acids. The CDR3 DNA reads TGCGCCAGCAGCCTACGACAGGGACCGTATAGCAATCAGCCCCAGCATTTT. Protein: CASSLRQGPYSNQPQHF.

This clone was recorded once. This chain joins TRBV15 and TRBJ1-4, with D hard to call. The V end was cut by 4 bases, the J end by 0 bases, with 18 bases between. Germline CDR1 reads LNHNV; CDR2 reads YYDKDF (reference sequence). The CDR3 contains 18 residues. CDR3 coding DNA: TGTGCCACCAGCACACGGGCCCTGGTCGGGGCAACTAATGAAAAACTGTTTTTT. As protein: CATSTRALVGATNEKLFF.

This clone was counted once. The chain joins TRBV7-2 to TRBJ1-1; D is undetermined. Germline lookup yields CDR1 SGHTA and CDR2 FQGNSA. V was shortened by 1 base and J by 4 bases, with 13 bases between the two germline ends. This CDR3 is 15 amino acids long. For the CDR3, the DNA is TGTGCCAGCAGCTTAGGGAGGGTAGTGGGCACTGAAGCTTTCTTT. Amino acids: CASSLGRVVGTEAFF.

This clone was recorded a few times. This chain uses TRBV5-1 with TRBJ1-1; D is undetermined. The CDR3 contains 14 residues. V was cut by 0 bases and J by 4 bases, with 10 bases left in between. Germline values: CDR1 SGHRS, CDR2 YFSETQ. In DNA, the CDR3 is TGCGCCAGCAGCTTGGATGGGCTCGGCACTGAAGCTTTCTTT. Protein sequence: CASSLDGLGTEAFF.

The chain joins TRBV28 to TRBJ1-2; 8 nucleotides agree with TRBD1. CDR1 is MDHEN, CDR2 SYDVKM, per germline. The CDR3 has 14 residues. The ends lost 8 bases at V and 8 bases at J; junction bases unmatched: 13. CDR3 residues: CASDPPGGLQGYTF. The CDR3, as DNA: TGTGCCAGCGACCCCCCAGGGGGCCTTCAGGGCTACACCTTC.

This chain links TRBV7-2 with TRBJ1-2, with 7 bases that match TRBD1. V gave up 5 bases and J gave up 3 bases; unmatched junction bases: 9. The CDR3 contains 15 residues. Germline CDR1 SGHTA, CDR2 FQGNSA. The CDR3 spells CASSPRDSGYYGYTF. The CDR3, as DNA: TGTGCCAGCAGCCCCCGGGACAGTGGATACTATGGCTACACCTTC.

V usage is TRBV5-6 and J usage is TRBJ2-3, with 7 bases matching TRBD2. The ends lost 1 base at V and 1 base at J; junction bases unmatched: 3. Germline CDR1 and CDR2: SGHDT and YYEEEE. The CDR3 consists of 15 residues. For the CDR3, the DNA is TGTGCCAGCAGCTTGAGGGGAGGGGGCACAGATACGCAGTATTTT. Translation: CASSLRGGGTDTQYF.

The chain carries TRBV5-4 and TRBJ2-3, with 8 bases matching TRBD2. The V gene end was trimmed by 0 bases and the J gene end by 0 bases; junction bases not matched to a gene: 0. This CDR3 spans 15 amino acids. Germline V gene sequence: CDR1 SGHNT, CDR2 YYREEE (reference sequence). The CDR3 spells CASSLAGGSTDTQYF. CDR3 nucleotides: TGTGCCAGCAGCTTGGCGGGGGGGAGCACAGATACGCAGTATTTT.

The chain has TRBV3-1 (or the pseudogene TRBV3-2) and TRBJ2-6, with 11 bases identical to TRBD2. CDR1 and CDR2 from the germline V gene are LGHDT and YNNKEL (reference sequence). The V segment lost 5 bases and the J segment 0 bases; nucleotides outside the gene matches: 6. CDR3 length: 18 residues. The CDR3 is CASSATSGGISGANVLTF. The CDR3 bases are TGTGCCAGCAGCGCCACTAGCGGGGGAATCTCTGGGGCCAACGTCCTGACTTTC.

The J gene is TRBJ2-3, the V gene TRBV11-2; 11 nucleotides agree with TRBD2. This CDR3 region has 15 residues. Germline V gene sequence: CDR1 SGHAT, CDR2 FQNNGV. The junction had 4 bases not matched to a gene; V was cut back by 2 bases and J by 6 bases. CDR3 sequence: CASSLLAGGRDTQYF. The CDR3 region has the DNA TGTGCCAGCAGCTTACTAGCGGGGGGCCGGGATACGCAGTATTTT.

This clone showed up just once. The chain employs TRBV30 and TRBJ1-6, with TRBD1 identical over 7 bases. This CDR3 has 15 residues. The ends lost 2 bases at V and 3 bases at J; junction bases unmatched: 4. Looked up from germline, CDR1 is GTSNPN and CDR2 is SVGIG (reference sequence). CDR3 protein: CAWSLWTGYNSPLHF. The CDR3 DNA follows: TGTGCCTGGAGTCTCTGGACAGGCTATAATTCACCCCTCCACTTT.

The V and J genes are TRBV3-1 (or the pseudogene TRBV3-2) and TRBJ2-3; TRBD2 aligns across 7 bases. CDR1 and CDR2 from the germline V gene are LGHDT and YNNKEL (reference sequence). The CDR3 covers 17 residues. V trimming: 3 bases; J trimming: 4 bases; junction bases outside the gene matches: 13. CDR3 bases: TGTGCCAGCAGCCACCCGGGGGTACTAGCGAGCCCAGATACGCAGTATTTT. Its translation: CASSHPGVLASPDTQYF.

The rearrangement uses TRBV15 and TRBJ1-1; 8 bases map to TRBD1. After removal of 3 bases from V and 6 bases from J, the junction contained 3 bases not matched to a gene. Germline lookup yields CDR1 LNHNV and CDR2 YYDKDF (reference sequence). The CDR3 loop spans 13 amino acids. The CDR3 DNA sequence: TGTGCCACCAGCAGGTCGACAGGGGCTGAAGCTTTCTTT. This translates into CATSRSTGAEAFF.

This chain joins TRBV27 and TRBJ1-3; D call uncertain. The CDR3 has 14 residues. Germline V gene lookup returns CDR1 MNHEY and CDR2 SMNVEV (reference sequence). The germline V and J ends were trimmed by 1 base and 0 bases, with 4 bases remaining between them. In nucleotides, the CDR3 is TGTGCCAGCAGTTTATGGCCCTCTGGAAACACCATATATTTT. Its protein is CASSLWPSGNTIYF.

For the CDR3, the DNA is TGTGCCAGCAGCTTGAAGACAGGGGATAATTCACCCCTCCACTTT. Translation: CASSLKTGDNSPLHF. The V gene is TRBV5-4, the J gene TRBJ1-6, with 8 positions matching TRBD1. Germline lookup yields CDR1 SGHNT and CDR2 YYREEE (reference sequence). This CDR3 is built from 15 residues. J lost 5 bases, V lost 1 base, and 2 bases had no gene match.

The chain links TRBV6-4 to TRBJ1-5; D is perhaps TRBD1 (5 bases). The ends were cut back, 4 bases at V and 5 bases at J, with 9 bases in the middle. From germline, CDR1 is MRHNA and CDR2 SNTAGT. This CDR3 spans 13 amino acids. CDR3 nucleotides: TGTGCCAGCAGTGGGGACTTCGATCAGCCCCAGCATTTT. Translating it yields CASSGDFDQPQHF.

The rearrangement joins TRBV5-8 to TRBJ1-2; perhaps TRBD1 as D (5 bases). Trimming left V 3 bases short and J 6 bases short, with 21 bases between. Germline V gives CDR1 SGHTS, CDR2 YDEGEE. The CDR3 covers 16 residues. The CDR3 sequence: CASSSGLLLIADGYTF. DNA of the CDR3: TGTGCCAGCAGCTCGGGACTCCTTCTAATTGCGGATGGCTACACCTTC.